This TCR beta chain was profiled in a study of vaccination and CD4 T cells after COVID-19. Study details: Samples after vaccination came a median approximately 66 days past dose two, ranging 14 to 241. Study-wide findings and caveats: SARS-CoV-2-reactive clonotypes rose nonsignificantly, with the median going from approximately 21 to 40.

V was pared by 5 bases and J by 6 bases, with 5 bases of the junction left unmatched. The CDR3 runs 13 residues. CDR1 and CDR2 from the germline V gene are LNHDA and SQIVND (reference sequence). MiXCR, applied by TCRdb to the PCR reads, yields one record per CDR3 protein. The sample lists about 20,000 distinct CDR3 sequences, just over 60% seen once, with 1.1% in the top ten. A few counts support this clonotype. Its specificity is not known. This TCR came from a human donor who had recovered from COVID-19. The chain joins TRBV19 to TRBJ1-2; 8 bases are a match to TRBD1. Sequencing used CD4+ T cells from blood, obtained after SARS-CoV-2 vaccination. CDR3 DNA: TGTGCCAGTAGTTCAGACAGGGGAGATGGCTACACCTTC. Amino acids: CASSSDRGDGYTF.